A single T cell receptor (beta chain) is shown here with its context. Germline-derived CDR1 and CDR2 are GTSNPN and SVGIG (reference sequence). The germline V and J ends were trimmed by 1 base and 5 bases, with 14 bases remaining between them. This CDR3 is built from 14 residues. The data derive from a study of blood T cell repertoires in COVID-19. TCRdb's table, derived via immunoSEQ multiplex PCR, lists solely in-frame clones and lacks some. The sample includes hundreds of thousands of clones, 80% to 90% seen only once; the top ten take 0.65% to 0.85%. This receptor was identified in a man aged 40-50 years with acute or convalescent COVID-19. The sequencing sample was made of peripheral blood. This chain links TRBV30 with TRBJ2-5; D is possibly TRBD1 (5 bases). This CDR3 reads CAWSEARVGETQYF. DNA for the CDR3: TGTGCCTGGAGTGAGGCCAGGGTCGGGGAGACCCAGTACTTC.